Presented here are 22 T cell receptor beta chains from one specimen sequenced in a study of Ad26.COV2.S vaccination and SARS-CoV-2 variants. The treatment is: around 19 received Ad26.COV2.S at low or high dose, single or two shots; 5 received placebo; per-sample allocation not given. Samples were taken on day 63 after the first vaccine or placebo injection. Data came from immunoSEQ multiplex PCR; TCRdb stores just in-frame clones and leaves some out. The data contain roughly 460,000 clones, roughly nine tenths of them singletons. The source was peripheral blood, collected in a trial of Ad26.COV2.S vaccine versus placebo. Receptor source: a person between 18 and 65 years old who received the Ad26.COV2.S COVID-19 vaccine or a placebo.

The V call is TRBV10-3, the J call TRBJ2-3; D remains unclear. There are 14 residues in the CDR3. Trimming took 2 bases from V and 2 from J, leaving 8 bases between them. Germline V gene lookup returns CDR1 ENHRY and CDR2 SYGVKD. The CDR3 bases are TGTGCCATCAGTGAGGTGGAAAACACAGATACGCAGTATTTT. Protein: CAISEVENTDTQYF.

The gene calls are TRBV4-3 and TRBJ2-1, with 12 bases identical to TRBD2. V dropped 0 bases and J dropped 6; count of bases not matched to a gene: 6. This CDR3 has 17 amino acids. CDR1 is LGHNA, CDR2 YSLEER, per germline. CDR3 sequence: CASSQEITSGGLNEQFF. The CDR3 bases are TGCGCCAGCAGCCAAGAGATCACTAGCGGGGGGCTCAATGAGCAGTTCTTC.

The CDR3 protein is CASSLTGGYGYTF. The CDR3 bases are TGTGCCAGCAGTCTAACAGGGGGCTATGGCTACACCTTC. The V gene is TRBV27, the J gene TRBJ1-2; TRBD1 matches at 8 bases. From germline, CDR1 is MNHEY and CDR2 SMNVEV (reference sequence). After removal of 5 bases from V and 4 bases from J, the junction contained 3 bases not matched to a gene. CDR3 length equals 13 residues.

This clone has a single count. V and J are TRBV7-9 and TRBJ1-4, with D perhaps TRBD1 (6 bases). V lost 2 bases, J lost 7 bases, and 11 bases lay in between. CDR3 length equals 14 residues. Germline-derived CDR1 and CDR2 are SEHNR and FQNEAQ (reference sequence). CDR3 amino acids: CASSLSGDGEKLFF. In nucleotides, the CDR3 is TGTGCCAGCAGCTTATCAGGGGACGGTGAAAAACTGTTTTTT. The whole variable domain, filled in from reference TRBV7-9 and TRBJ1-4, reads DTGVSQNPRHKITKRGQNVTFRCDPISEHNRLYWYRQTLGQGPEFLTYFQNEAQLEKSRLLSDRFSAERPKGSFSTLEIQRTEQGDSAMYLCASSLSGDGEKLFFGSGTQLSVL.

The chain carries TRBV19 and TRBJ2-1; D is unclear. V lost 3 bases to trimming and J lost 5 bases, with 8 bases between them. Germline CDR1 LNHDA, CDR2 SQIVND (reference sequence). The length of the CDR3 is 13 residues. The CDR3 protein is CASSIGVDNEQFF. In DNA, the CDR3 is TGTGCCAGTAGTATCGGAGTCGACAATGAGCAGTTCTTC.

This clone was picked up one time. Other DNA variants within this sample encode the same CDR3. The V call is TRBV28, the J call TRBJ1-2, with TRBD1 matching over 7 bases. Germline values: CDR1 MDHEN, CDR2 SYDVKM. V was pared by 1 base and J by 5 bases, with 4 bases of the junction left unmatched. CDR3 size: 14 residues. The CDR3 loop reads CASSLSGTVYGYTF. The CDR3 DNA reads TGTGCCAGCAGTTTATCCGGGACAGTGTATGGCTACACCTTC.

V is TRBV29-1 and J is TRBJ2-1; D call uncertain. CDR3 length: 12 amino acids. V lost 4 bases and J 6 bases, leaving 10 bases between the germline ends. Germline V lookup: CDR1 SQVTM, CDR2 ANQGSEA. This chain's CDR3 is CSVVTESNEQFF. CDR3 DNA sequence: TGCAGCGTTGTGACTGAGAGCAATGAGCAGTTCTTC.

This clone turned up a few times. This rearrangement joins TRBV5-1 to TRBJ1-3; D is perhaps TRBD1 (6 bases). Germline assignment: CDR1 SGHRS and CDR2 YFSETQ. Trimming removed 4 bases at V and 3 bases at J, with 23 bases between. The CDR3 loop spans 18 amino acids. This CDR3 is CASSPRAGAVTHGNTIYF. The CDR3 DNA follows: TGCGCCAGCAGCCCTAGGGCAGGGGCTGTGACTCATGGAAACACCATATATTTT.

V usage is TRBV19 and J usage is TRBJ2-2; TRBD2 aligns across 11 bases. The CDR3 runs 15 residues. Germline V lookup: CDR1 LNHDA, CDR2 SQIVND (reference sequence). With V trimmed by 5 bases and J by 6 bases, 5 bases remained unmatched. As DNA, the CDR3 is TGTGCCAGTAGTCCAAAGGGACTAGCGGCCGGGGAGCTGTTTTTT. Protein product: CASSPKGLAAGELFF. The whole variable domain, filled in from reference TRBV19 and TRBJ2-2, reads DGGITQSPKYLFRKEGQNVTLSCEQNLNHDAMYWYRQDPGQGLRLIYYSQIVNDFQKGDIAEGYSVSREKKESFPLTVTSAQKNPTAFYLCASSPKGLAAGELFFGEGSRLTVL.

This chain uses TRBV13 with TRBJ2-2; 11 bases fit TRBD1. The V gene's germline CDR1 is PRHDT and CDR2 FYEKMQ (reference sequence). This CDR3 is 16 amino acids long. The V segment lost 4 bases and the J segment 5 bases; nucleotides outside the gene matches: 6. The CDR3 bases are TGTGCCAGCAGCTCGCCGGGACAGGGGGAAACCGGGGAGCTGTTTTTT. Its translation is CASSSPGQGETGELFF.

The chain carries TRBV6-5 and TRBJ2-7; D is perhaps TRBD1 (5 bases). The ends were cut back, 2 bases at V and 4 bases at J, with 9 bases in the middle. The CDR3 runs 13 residues. Germline values: CDR1 MNHEY, CDR2 SVGAGI. CDR3 sequence: CASSYGRGYEQYF. Written as DNA, the CDR3 is TGTGCCAGCAGTTACGGAAGGGGATACGAGCAGTACTTC.

The chain links TRBV30 to TRBJ2-7; D remains ambiguous. V lost 0 bases to trimming and J lost 7 bases, with 10 bases between them. Germline CDR1 GTSNPN, CDR2 SVGIG (reference sequence). The CDR3 runs 12 residues. CDR3: CAWSVALREQYF. The CDR3 DNA reads TGTGCCTGGAGTGTAGCCCTGCGGGAGCAGTACTTC.

J is TRBJ1-4 and V is TRBV5-4; D gene uncertain. The germline V gene has CDR1 SGHNT and CDR2 YYREEE (reference sequence). The CDR3 length is 13 residues. Trimming left V 2 bases short and J 8 bases short, with 10 bases between. CDR3 sequence reads: CASSFNRNEKLFF. As DNA, the CDR3 is TGTGCCAGCAGCTTTAACAGAAACGAAAAACTGTTTTTT. Full variable domain (outside the CDR3, taken from reference TRBV5-4 and TRBJ1-4): ETGVTQSPTHLIKTRGQQVTLRCSSQSGHNTVSWYQQALGQGPQFIFQYYREEENGRGNFPPRFSGLQFPNYSSELNVNALELDDSALYLCASSFNRNEKLFFGSGTQLSVL.

This chain links TRBV12-5 with TRBJ2-2; 7 nucleotides match TRBD1. This CDR3 is 14 amino acids long. CDR1 is LGHNT and CDR2 is FRNRAP in the germline V gene. CDR3 amino acids: CASRQGANTGELFF. The CDR3 DNA is TGTGCCAGCCGACAGGGAGCGAACACCGGGGAGCTGTTTTTT.

The chain recombines TRBV10-3 with TRBJ1-2; unclear D gene. This CDR3 contains 11 residues. V was pared by 8 bases and J by 7 bases, with 11 bases between. Germline CDR1 reads ENHRY; CDR2 reads SYGVKD. The chain's CDR3 is CAIGEVGGYTF. CDR3 DNA: TGTGCCATCGGGGAGGTGGGTGGCTACACCTTC.

This chain uses TRBV29-1 with TRBJ2-3, with TRBD1 matching over 8 bases. CDR1 is SQVTM and CDR2 is ANQGSEA in the germline V gene. V gave up 3 bases and J gave up 6 bases; unmatched junction bases: 14. CDR3 length equals 16 residues. The CDR3: CSVEGLGQGAGDTQYF. The CDR3 bases are TGCAGCGTTGAGGGTTTAGGTCAGGGGGCTGGGGATACGCAGTATTTT.

The V call is TRBV2, the J call TRBJ2-7; a possible D gene is TRBD1 (5 bases). This CDR3 is built from 15 residues. With 2 bases removed from V and 0 bases from J, the gap between germline ends came to 11 bases. CDR1 and CDR2 (germline): SNHLY, FYNNEI. CDR3 nucleotides: TGTGCCAGCAGTGAACAGGGCGTTATCTCCTACGAGCAGTACTTC. Residues: CASSEQGVISYEQYF.

The chain recombines TRBV4-1 with TRBJ2-1, with D possibly being TRBD2 (7 bases). The CDR3 sequence is 17 residues long. Per the germline V gene, CDR1 is MGHRA and CDR2 is YSYEKL. Trimming removed 4 bases at V and 6 bases at J, with 22 bases between. CDR3 protein: CASSRYLGGGGLNEQFF. The CDR3 bases are TGCGCCAGCAGCCGCTACCTGGGAGGGGGTGGGCTCAATGAGCAGTTCTTC.

The chain links TRBV3-1 (or the pseudogene TRBV3-2) to TRBJ1-2, with 10 nucleotides matching TRBD1. Per the germline V gene, CDR1 is LGHDT and CDR2 is YNNKEL (reference sequence). Losses at the gene ends were 5 bases for V and 4 bases for J; bases not matched to a gene: 13. This CDR3 contains 17 residues. The CDR3 DNA follows: TGTGCCAGCAGCTCTCCGGGACAGGGGTATCGCAGCTATGGCTACACCTTC. Protein sequence: CASSSPGQGYRSYGYTF.

In this sample, this clone turned up a few times. CDR3 coding DNA: TGCGCCAGCAGCCGCTATGGCTACACCTTC. This encodes CASSRYGYTF. The V and J genes are TRBV23-1 and TRBJ1-2; D gene uncertain. TRBV23-1 is labeled an ORF, and its function is uncertain. The CDR3 totals 10 residues. The V end lost 6 bases, the J end lost 4 bases, and 3 bases lay between the germline ends.

This sequence joins TRBV3-1 (or the pseudogene TRBV3-2) and TRBJ2-2; either TRBD1 or TRBD2 may fit D (6 bases each). Germline assignment: CDR1 LGHDT and CDR2 YNNKEL (reference sequence). V shed 1 base and J shed 8 bases, with 17 bases lying between them. CDR3 length: 16 amino acids. The CDR3 DNA reads TGTGCCAGCAGCCAAGGATGGGGGGCGCCCGGAGGGGAGCTGTTTTTT. Translation: CASSQGWGAPGGELFF.

On this clone: At one of its ends the junction is not consistent with the germline gene, which may arise from a read error. The chain is built from TRBV28 and TRBJ1-4, with 7 positions matching TRBD1. CDR1 is MDHEN, CDR2 SYDVKM, per germline. CDR3 size: 15 residues. The CDR3 coding sequence is TGTGCCAGCAGTTCCTTGACAGGGTCCTATGACAAACTGTTTTTT. Its translation is CASSSLTGSYDKLFF. Combining the CDR3 with reference TRBV28 and TRBJ1-4 gives the whole variable domain DVKVTQSSRYLVKRTGEKVFLECVQDMDHENMFWYRQDPGLGLRLIYFSYDVKMKEKGDIPEGYSVSREKKERFSLILESASTNQTSMYLCASSSLTGSYDKLFFGSGTQLSVL.